Given below is one T cell receptor beta chain in context. Assay used: immunoSEQ multiplex PCR; TCRdb lists only in-frame clones, some missing. The data show 95,000 or so clones, over 75% seen once. This entry is derived from a study of T cell responses to AZD1222 COVID-19 vaccine. V lost 7 bases, J lost 3 bases, and 13 bases lay in between. This CDR3 region has 14 residues. The source of this sequence is an adult in good health. The V and J genes are TRBV23-1 and TRBJ2-4; D possibly uses TRBD1 or TRBD2 (6 bases each). TRBV23-1 is classed as an ORF, of uncertain function. Sequencing used peripheral blood, obtained on day 0 of AZD1222 vaccination. DNA of the CDR3: TGCGCCAGCAATGGGGGCGGGGACAAAAACATTCAGTACTTC. This sequence encodes CASNGGGDKNIQYF.